This TCR beta chain was documented in a study of response to subunit inactivated influenza vaccine. The CDR3 runs 13 residues. Germline CDR1 and CDR2: SEHNR and FQNEAQ (reference sequence). Trimming left V 4 bases short and J 3 bases short, with 10 bases between. This clonotype was counted at least ten times. What it binds is not known. MiXCR, run by TCRdb on the RT-PCR reads, gives a single entry per CDR3 protein. The sample lists 500,000 to 550,000 distinct CDR3 sequences; around 8% were seen once. Study conclusions and caveats: After each seasonal influenza vaccination, few new T cells are recruited, the authors suggested.

The sequencing here drew on PBMCs from blood, taken around 2 years after vaccination. The clonotype originates from a man in his fifties or sixties who received an inactivated influenza vaccine. V and J are TRBV7-9 and TRBJ2-7; TRBD1 is a possible D gene (6 bases). The CDR3 DNA reads TGTGCCAGCAGCTATGGGGGCCTCTACGAGCAGTACTTC. Amino acid sequence: CASSYGGLYEQYF.